The 21 T cell receptor beta chains presented below share a single source sample, sequenced in a study of identical twins. TCRdb passed the 5' RACE reads through MiXCR, listing each CDR3 protein once. The top ten hold around 1.7% of the sample, which has around 670,000 distinct CDR3 sequences, less than 7% seen once. Sequences were obtained from naive T cells sorted from blood. These receptors originate from a man aged 18-30 years in good health.

This CDR3 is CATRVGASVTEAFF. CDR3 DNA sequence: TGTGCCACCCGGGTCGGGGCTTCCGTCACTGAAGCTTTCTTT. This sequence joins TRBV6-1 and TRBJ1-1, with a weak D call TRBD1 (5 bases). The V and J ends lost 10 bases and 4 bases respectively, with 19 bases between them. CDR3 length equals 14 residues. Germline assignment: CDR1 MNHNS and CDR2 SASEGT.

This clonotype appeared a few times. The rearrangement uses TRBV20-1 and TRBJ2-7, with D unclear. The V and J ends lost 8 bases and 2 bases respectively, with 13 bases between them. Germline CDR1 and CDR2: DFQATT and SNEGSKA (reference sequence). CDR3 length: 12 amino acids. CDR3 protein: CSSVTPPYEQYF. CDR3 bases: TGCAGTTCCGTCACCCCCCCCTACGAGCAGTACTTC.

Only a few counts were recorded for this clonotype. The V and J genes are TRBV11-2 and TRBJ2-5; TRBD2 aligns across 11 bases. The CDR3 covers 18 residues. In germline, CDR1 is SGHAT, CDR2 FQNNGV. V trimming: 5 bases; J trimming: 1 base; junction bases outside the gene matches: 12. The CDR3 is CASSPRPTSGATQETQYF. The CDR3, as DNA: TGTGCCAGCAGCCCCCGCCCGACTAGCGGGGCCACCCAAGAGACCCAGTACTTC.

Many counts were recorded for this clonotype. J is TRBJ2-3 and V is TRBV6-2 or TRBV6-3; no firm D call. The CDR3 contains 13 residues. Trimming removed 7 bases from V and 0 bases from J, with 8 bases in between. Germline V CDR1 and CDR2: MNHEY, SVGEGT. DNA of the CDR3: TGTGCCAGCACTCTATTTAGCACAGATACGCAGTATTTT. Its protein is CASTLFSTDTQYF.

This clonotype has a count of ten or more. This chain links TRBV6-5 with TRBJ2-5; D uncertain. The germline V gene encodes CDR1 MNHEY and CDR2 SVGAGI. Between the trimmed V and J ends, which lost 0 bases and 2 bases, there was a span of 13 bases. The CDR3 loop spans 16 amino acids. CDR3 sequence reads: CASSYSFGAAQETQYF. CDR3 in DNA: TGTGCCAGCAGTTACTCTTTTGGTGCGGCTCAAGAGACCCAGTACTTC.

The CDR3, as DNA: TGTGCCTCCGCGGAGCGAGACACCGGGGAGCTGTTTTTT. Its protein is CASAERDTGELFF. The V call is TRBV24-1, the J call TRBJ2-2; D is unclear. The CDR3 contains 13 residues. Trimming pared 12 bases from V and 3 bases from J, leaving 13 bases between. Germline CDR1 KGHDR, CDR2 SFDVKD.

On this clonotype itself: With a much larger clone just one base away, this may be a read error. The CDR3 protein is CASRTQATGELFF. Written as DNA, the CDR3 is TGTGCCAGCAGAACCCAAGCCACCGGGGAGCTGTTTTTT. This sequence joins TRBV11-2 and TRBJ2-2; the D is unclear. The CDR3 length is 13 residues. Germline-derived CDR1 and CDR2 are SGHAT and FQNNGV. Trimming stripped 6 bases from V and 4 bases from J, with 9 bases between.

J is TRBJ2-1 and V is TRBV11-2; D may be TRBD1 (7 bases). V lost 4 bases, J lost 3 bases, and 25 bases lay in between. Germline CDR1 reads SGHAT; CDR2 reads FQNNGV. The CDR3 length is 19 residues. The DNA for the CDR3 is TGTGCCAGCAGCTCGTATAGGGGGAAACAGGGGAGGCACTACAATGAGCAGTTCTTC. It encodes CASSSYRGKQGRHYNEQFF. The full variable domain, rest sourced from reference TRBV11-2 and TRBJ2-1, is EAGVAQSPRYKIIEKRQSVAFWCNPISGHATLYWYQQILGQGPKLLIQFQNNGVVDDSQLPKDRFSAERLKGVDSTLKIQPAKLEDSAVYLCASSSYRGKQGRHYNEQFFGPGTRLTVL.

The V gene is TRBV15, the J gene TRBJ2-7, with D unclear. Germline CDR1 LNHNV, CDR2 YYDKDF (reference sequence). This CDR3 region has 14 residues. The V end was cut by 5 bases, the J end by 3 bases, with 14 bases between. The chain's CDR3 is CATSPTPTNYEQYF. CDR3 DNA: TGTGCCACCAGCCCGACACCGACCAACTACGAGCAGTACTTC.

This clonotype came up a few times. The chain uses TRBV29-1 and TRBJ1-1, with a tentative D call TRBD1 (5 bases). The CDR3 is 14 amino acids. Germline V lookup: CDR1 SQVTM, CDR2 ANQGSEA. Trimming took 5 bases from V and 1 from J, leaving 14 bases between them. Here the CDR3 reads CSVSVAQGNTEAFF. The CDR3 nucleotides read TGCAGCGTTTCGGTGGCTCAGGGGAACACTGAAGCTTTCTTT.

The chain combines TRBV12-5 with TRBJ2-4, with D uncertain. Trimming removed 3 bases at V and 5 bases at J, with 2 bases between. The CDR3 extends over 11 amino acids. Germline CDR1 LGHNT, CDR2 FRNRAP. CDR3 coding DNA: TGTGCTAGTGGTTTTCAAAACATTCAGTACTTC. Its protein product is CASGFQNIQYF.

For the CDR3, the DNA is TGTGCCAGCAGCTTAGCGTCAGAAAACATTCAGTACTTC. Translating gives CASSLASENIQYF. The chain joins TRBV7-8 to TRBJ2-4; D remains ambiguous. This CDR3 has 13 residues. Deletions cut 0 bases from V and 5 bases from J, with 5 bases between. Germline V CDR1 and CDR2: SGHVS, FQNEAQ.

This clonotype was observed at least ten times. The chain employs TRBV11-2 and TRBJ2-3; weak D call: TRBD2 (6 bases). The CDR3 has 17 amino acids. Germline CDR1 and CDR2: SGHAT and FQNNGV. V dropped 5 bases and J dropped 0 bases, with 18 bases sitting between them. In DNA form, the CDR3 reads TGTGCCAGCAGCCACTCGTGGGGGGATACTAGCACAGATACGCAGTATTTT. Translating it yields CASSHSWGDTSTDTQYF.

This clonotype showed up just a few times. The chain carries TRBV15 and TRBJ2-1; 12 nucleotides match TRBD1. This CDR3 has 17 residues. Germline assignment: CDR1 LNHNV and CDR2 YYDKDF (reference sequence). V gave up 3 bases and J gave up 10 bases; unmatched junction bases: 13. The CDR3 DNA sequence: TGTGCCACCAGCAGTTCCAAGGGACAGGGGGCCCCTTCCGAGCAGTTCTTC. It is translated as CATSSSKGQGAPSEQFF.

This clonotype was counted at least ten times. The chain recombines TRBV11-2 with TRBJ2-3; 10 nucleotides line up with TRBD2. Trimming removed 4 bases from V and 4 bases from J; junction bases left unmatched: 8. Germline V CDR1 and CDR2: SGHAT, FQNNGV. This CDR3 comprises 16 residues. The CDR3 region is CASSWLAGVSADTQYF. CDR3 coding DNA: TGTGCCAGCAGCTGGCTAGCGGGAGTCTCAGCAGATACGCAGTATTTT.

Turning to this clonotype: An end of the junction differs from the germline gene, which may be a read error. The chain joins TRBV7-3 to TRBJ2-3; tentatively, D is TRBD2 (6 bases). The CDR3 sequence is 15 residues long. CDR1 and CDR2 from the germline V gene are SGHTA and FQGTGA. This CDR3 is CASSLTPGDRSTQYF. The CDR3 DNA sequence: TGTGCCAGCAGCCTAACTCCGGGAGACCGATCCACGCAGTATTTT.

This clonotype turned up a few times. This chain joins TRBV27 and TRBJ1-1; D might be TRBD1 (6 bases). The ends were cut back, 5 bases at V and 0 bases at J, with 19 bases in the middle. Germline V CDR1 and CDR2: MNHEY, SMNVEV (reference sequence). The CDR3 has 17 residues. The CDR3 is CASSPMGAGLMNTEAFF. CDR3 coding DNA: TGTGCCAGCAGTCCCATGGGGGCTGGATTGATGAACACTGAAGCTTTCTTT.

V and J are TRBV4-1 and TRBJ2-3; the D is unclear. The germline V gene has CDR1 MGHRA and CDR2 YSYEKL. This CDR3 spans 14 amino acids. The V end was cut by 4 bases, the J end by 2 bases, with 10 bases between. CDR3 DNA sequence: TGCGCCAGCAGCCTTCTAGAGTTCACAGATACGCAGTATTTT. This gives the protein CASSLLEFTDTQYF.

The chain is built from TRBV20-1 and TRBJ2-3; D unclear. Looked up from germline, CDR1 is DFQATT and CDR2 is SNEGSKA (reference sequence). V lost 2 bases and J lost 3, with 9 bases in between. This CDR3 has 13 residues. The CDR3 DNA reads as TGCAGTGCTAGATATGTGGAGACAGATACGCAGTATTTT. This encodes CSARYVETDTQYF.

Ten or more counts support this clonotype. The chain uses TRBV9 and TRBJ2-1, with TRBD2 matching over 9 bases. The germline CDR1 and CDR2 sequences are SGDLS and YYNGEE. This CDR3 comprises 16 residues. V was clipped by 0 bases and J by 8 bases; unmatched bases: 9. CDR3 in amino acids: CASSVGDSGRRDEQFF. CDR3 DNA: TGTGCCAGCAGCGTAGGTGATAGCGGGAGAAGAGATGAGCAGTTCTTC. Together with reference TRBV9 and TRBJ2-1, the CDR3 gives the full variable domain: DSGVTQTPKHLITATGQRVTLRCSPRSGDLSVYWYQQSLDQGLQFLIQYYNGEERAKGNILERFSAQQFPDLHSELNLSSLELGDSALYFCASSVGDSGRRDEQFFGPGTRLTVL.

This clonotype was seen a few times. This chain links TRBV6-5 with TRBJ2-6; 8 nucleotides match TRBD2. The CDR3 is made up of 16 amino acids. Per germline, CDR1 MNHEY and CDR2 SVGAGI. Trimming cost V 2 bases and J 2 bases; bases outside gene matches: 2. This chain's CDR3 is CASSYPGGAGANVLTF. The CDR3 DNA reads TGTGCCAGCAGTTACCCCGGGGGGGCTGGGGCCAACGTCCTGACTTTC.